This T cell receptor beta chain was captured by sequencing in a study of PD-1 blockade in classical Hodgkin lymphoma (dated by TCRdb to the early 2020s). For context, the study as a whole: Nivolumab dosing was 3 mg/kg intravenously every 2 weeks, continuing until either disease progression or unacceptable toxicity. The study used TCR beta sequencing and CyTOF to define a peripheral blood immune signature of response to PD-1 blockade in classical Hodgkin lymphoma. Here is what the overall study found, with its caveats: Trial patients achieving complete response had baseline diversity similar to newly diagnosed patients, whereas partial responders and progressors had significantly lower diversity. Patients starting nivolumab less than 1 year after ASCT had lower diversity and were excluded from later analyses to avoid confounding by immune reconstitution. Baseline TCR diversity was reported to be lower in newly diagnosed patients than in healthy donors and to be lower still in relapsed/refractory patients. The study covered only a single clinical trial cohort, and the causes of the repertoire differences, possibly disease activity or prior therapy, were still not defined. A significant rise by C4D1 was seen in CD4+ but not CD8+ TCR diversity (p=0.0027 vs p=0.16), with the rise being most apparent in complete responders (p=0.02).

Only a few counts were recorded for this clone. Which antigen it targets is not known. The input lacks base qualities; no much larger clone sits a single base away. Other DNA sequences within the sample encode an identical CDR3. CDR1 and CDR2, looked up from the germline V gene (reference sequence), are MNHEY and SMNVEV. From the cysteine up to the phenylalanine, the CDR3 has a length of 10 residues. Only CDR3 DNA remains: 30 bases, in frame from the first base. A distance of 3 bases separates the germline ends of V and J, which lose 8 bases and 4 bases respectively. In light of the paper, this sample's time point label describes: cycle 2 day 1 (C2D1) of nivolumab. Every trial patient had relapsed following autologous stem cell transplantation, and prior brentuximab vedotin exposure was what differed among cohorts A, B and C. The trial cohort was composed of about 60 patients with relapsed/refractory classical Hodgkin lymphoma, for whom complete response, partial response or progressive disease was recorded as best overall response. In the multi-cohort phase II CheckMate 205 trial, trial patients received single-agent nivolumab. An independent review committee assessed best overall response by applying the 2007 International Working Group response criteria. PBMCs from the trial were collected at three points: immediately before nivolumab initiation (C1D1), and during therapy at cycle 2 day 1 and cycle 4 day 1. Peripheral blood was collected in 8 mL Vacutainer Cell Preparation Tubes, from which PBMCs were isolated by centrifugation and then cryopreserved.

The Qiagen DNeasy kit was used to extract genomic DNA from unsorted PBMCs and from the negatively selected CD4+ and CD8+ fractions. TCR beta CDR3 regions were amplified by immunoSEQ multiplex PCR using primers annealing to V and J segments. A synthetic immune receptor repertoire was used to minimize amplification bias, and any residual bias was removed computationally once sequencing was done. On the study's bioinformatics: Repertoire diversity was quantified as the Shannon entropy index using custom Python scripts. Unsorted, CD4+ and CD8+ repertoires were analyzed separately, except in combined analyses where CD4+ and CD8+ sequences were merged in silico. Clonal expansion was defined as a frequency increase of at least 2-fold after treatment compared with C1D1, and clones undetected at baseline were assigned a pseudocount of 0.5. Clones with 0 or 1 copy at C1D1 were classified as singleton clones, and clones with 2 or more copies were classified as non-singleton clones. Clones expanded in unsorted samples were labelled as CD4+, CD8+ or unknown by matching protein sequences in sorted samples from the same patient. Wilcoxon tests were applied to paired samples to test diversity changes from C1D1 to C4D1. TCRdb holds this immuneACCESS table with in-frame rearrangements only. Some clones are missing; in checked studies, unresolved V genes explain under half, and the rest has no known cause. From that table come the V and J calls and clone size; the DNA was used to work out D and trimming. Across this sample there are tens of thousands of clones, with 60% to 80% seen only once. Around 4.2% of the sample is taken by the ten largest.

This specimen was peripheral blood mononuclear cells (PBMCs), taken before the second cycle of nivolumab. Recombination joined TRBV27 with TRBJ2-1; the D gene cannot be resolved reliably. The receptor's source is a human donor with classical Hodgkin lymphoma. The CDR3 is CASGYNEQFF. At the DNA level, the sequence is TGTGCCAGCGGTTACAATGAGCAGTTCTTC.